Sequencing of this T cell receptor (beta chain) was carried out in a study of T cell responses to AZD1222 COVID-19 vaccine. Overall study findings and caveats: Donors were mostly white British, more females; clonal diversity possibly underestimated. Repertoire sampling occurred only after the peak T cell response. Among vaccine-associated CD4 TCRs, coverage spanned spike, with dominance at 160-218 and 743-854.

Worth noting for this clone: The antigen is unknown.

Germline V gene data show CDR1 as KGHSH and CDR2 as LQKENI. The V and J ends lost 1 base and 5 bases respectively, with 9 bases between them. This CDR3 is 14 amino acids long. Only in-frame clones appear in the TCRdb table, and some are missing; sequencing was by immunoSEQ multiplex PCR. This sample has 160,000 or so clones, with over 80% found just once. The sequences come from peripheral blood, collected 28 days after the second dose of the MenACWY control vaccine. V is TRBV18 and J is TRBJ2-1; D is perhaps TRBD1 (6 bases). The sequence was obtained from an adult who received the MenACWY meningococcal vaccine as a control. The CDR3 region has the DNA TGTGCCAGCTCACCACGCCAGGGGAACAATGAGCAGTTCTTC. Amino acids: CASSPRQGNNEQFF.